This record looks at one T cell receptor (beta chain) sequence and its context. CDR1 and CDR2 from the germline V gene are PRHDT and FYEKMQ (reference sequence). The CDR3 has 14 residues. The J segment lost 5 bases and the V segment lost 3 bases, leaving 2 bases of the junction unmatched. As handled by the study authors: Reference gene primer amplification in the assay estimated nucleated cell counts. Data came from immunoSEQ multiplex PCR; TCRdb stores just in-frame clones and leaves some out. V, J and clone size were drawn from that table, and D and trimming were deduced from the DNA. Counted here are roughly 500,000 clones, 70% to 90% occurring once; the ten biggest clones make up about 2%. Living in 24 US areas, the participants were between roughly 18 and 90 years of age. The record originates from a study of blood T cell repertoires in COVID-19. About the study: Both acute and convalescent COVID-19 samples were obtained from the United States, Italy and Spain.

This receptor was taken from a woman in her 40s who had recovered from COVID-19. The material sequenced was PBMCs or T cells enriched from blood (not recorded which). The genes are TRBV13 and TRBJ1-1; TRBD1 matches at 11 bases. DNA for the CDR3: TGTGCCAGCAGCTTCGGACAGGGGGCGACTGAAGCTTTCTTT. This sequence encodes CASSFGQGATEAFF.